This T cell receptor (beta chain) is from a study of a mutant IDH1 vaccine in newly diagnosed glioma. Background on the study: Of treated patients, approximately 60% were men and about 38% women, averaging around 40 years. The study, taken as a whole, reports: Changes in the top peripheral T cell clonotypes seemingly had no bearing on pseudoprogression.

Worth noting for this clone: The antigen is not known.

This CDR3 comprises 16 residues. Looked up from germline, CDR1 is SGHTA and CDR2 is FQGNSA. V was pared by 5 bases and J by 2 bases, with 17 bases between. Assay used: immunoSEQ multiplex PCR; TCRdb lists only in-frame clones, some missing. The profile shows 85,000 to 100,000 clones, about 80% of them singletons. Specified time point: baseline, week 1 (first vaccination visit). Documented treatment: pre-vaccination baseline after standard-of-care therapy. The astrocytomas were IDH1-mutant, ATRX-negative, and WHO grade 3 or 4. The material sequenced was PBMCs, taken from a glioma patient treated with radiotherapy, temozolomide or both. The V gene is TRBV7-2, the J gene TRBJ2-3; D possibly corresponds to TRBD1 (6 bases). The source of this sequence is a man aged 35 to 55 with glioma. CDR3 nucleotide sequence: TGTGCCAGCAGCACCATAGGACAGAGACTCACAGATACGCAGTATTTT. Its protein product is CASSTIGQRLTDTQYF.